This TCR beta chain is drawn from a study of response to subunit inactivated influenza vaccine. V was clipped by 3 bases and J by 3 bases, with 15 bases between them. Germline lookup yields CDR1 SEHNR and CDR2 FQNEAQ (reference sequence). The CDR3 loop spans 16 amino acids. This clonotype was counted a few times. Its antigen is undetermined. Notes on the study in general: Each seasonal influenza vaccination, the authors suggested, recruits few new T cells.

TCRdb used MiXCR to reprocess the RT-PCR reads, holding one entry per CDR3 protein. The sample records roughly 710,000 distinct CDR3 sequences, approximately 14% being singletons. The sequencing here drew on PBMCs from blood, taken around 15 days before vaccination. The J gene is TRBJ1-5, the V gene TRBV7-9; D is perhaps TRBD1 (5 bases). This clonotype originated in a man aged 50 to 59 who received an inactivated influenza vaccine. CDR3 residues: CASSLGTGSYNQPQHF. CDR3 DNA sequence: TGTGCCAGCAGCTTGGGGACGGGATCTTACAATCAGCCCCAGCATTTT.